A single sample is the source of the 20 T cell receptor beta chains below, sequenced in a study of OX40 agonist ivuxolimab in advanced cancers. Sequenced by immunoSEQ multiplex PCR; TCRdb stores in-frame clones only, minus some. The sample shows tens of thousands of clones, about 84% of them seen only once. Sequencing used CD4+ or CD8+ T cells sorted from blood, obtained in a trial of the OX40 agonist ivuxolimab. The receptors here all came from an adult with an advanced solid tumor such as melanoma, head and neck, liver or kidney cancer.

The chain employs TRBV6-1 and TRBJ2-1, with 8 nucleotides matching TRBD2. The CDR3 is made up of 13 amino acids. In germline, CDR1 is MNHNS, CDR2 SASEGT. V lost 8 bases, J lost 5 bases, and 5 bases stayed unmatched. CDR3 in DNA: TGTGCCAGCTTAGGACTAGCTGACAATGAGCAGTTCTTC. It yields the protein CASLGLADNEQFF.

The chain carries TRBV4-2 and TRBJ2-2; D is ambiguous. Germline V gives CDR1 LGHNA, CDR2 YNFKEQ. This CDR3 has 14 amino acids. Trimming took off 8 bases at V and 1 base at J, with 11 bases between the two ends. The CDR3 sequence: CASAVEVNTGELFF. CDR3 coding DNA: TGTGCCAGCGCGGTGGAAGTGAACACCGGGGAGCTGTTTTTT.

This sequence joins TRBV5-6 and TRBJ2-4; 9 nucleotides agree with TRBD1. The length of the CDR3 is 19 residues. J gave up 0 bases and V 4 bases, and 14 bases lay outside the gene matches. The germline V gene encodes CDR1 SGHDT and CDR2 YYEEEE. The CDR3 is CASSVTGGFGRVAKNIQYF. The CDR3 bases are TGTGCCAGCAGCGTAACAGGGGGCTTCGGGCGGGTAGCCAAAAACATTCAGTACTTC.

The genes are TRBV29-1 and TRBJ2-3, with 7 bases fitting TRBD2. This CDR3 comprises 15 residues. Trimming cost V 1 base and J 2 bases; bases outside gene matches: 6. Germline V lookup: CDR1 SQVTM, CDR2 ANQGSEA. CDR3 loop: CSVEVLAGITDTQYF. CDR3 sequence (DNA): TGCAGCGTTGAAGTCTTAGCGGGTATCACAGATACGCAGTATTTT.

The gene calls are TRBV7-6 and TRBJ2-1, with 7 bases that match TRBD2. This CDR3 is 16 amino acids long. The germline V gene encodes CDR1 SGHVS and CDR2 FNYEAQ. Losses at the gene ends were 3 bases for V and 8 bases for J; bases not matched to a gene: 13. The CDR3 region has the DNA TGTGCCAGCAGCTTGATGTTGGGGGGGACGCAGGATGAGCAGTTCTTC. Translating it yields CASSLMLGGTQDEQFF.

This clone has a single count. The gene calls are TRBV10-3 and TRBJ1-6, with unresolved D. CDR3 length: 13 amino acids. Germline V lookup: CDR1 ENHRY, CDR2 SYGVKD. Trimming cost V 7 bases and J 4 bases, with 8 bases left between them. The CDR3 here is CAIKQDYNSPLHF. CDR3 DNA sequence: TGTGCCATCAAGCAGGATTATAATTCACCCCTCCACTTT.

CDR3 in amino acids: CASSSGLAGGGTQYF. CDR3 nucleotide sequence: TGTGCCAGCAGCTCGGGACTAGCGGGGGGAGGCACGCAGTATTTT. This sequence joins TRBV7-9 and TRBJ2-3; 15 nucleotides align to TRBD2. This CDR3 contains 15 residues. Germline V gives CDR1 SEHNR, CDR2 FQNEAQ (reference sequence). V was clipped by 4 bases and J by 9 bases; unmatched bases: 5.

The J gene is TRBJ2-2, the V gene TRBV30, with D perhaps matching TRBD2 (6 bases). The CDR3 is 13 amino acids. CDR1 and CDR2 from the germline V gene are GTSNPN and SVGIG (reference sequence). Between the trimmed V and J ends, which lost 3 bases and 5 bases, there was a span of 10 bases. As DNA, the CDR3 is TGTGCCTGGAGACTCCGGGGGACCGGGGAGCTGTTTTTT. Translated: CAWRLRGTGELFF.

Only a few counts were recorded for this clone. The chain carries TRBV6-5 and TRBJ2-3, with D possibly matching TRBD1 (6 bases). The germline V and J ends were trimmed by 7 bases and 7 bases, with 15 bases remaining between them. The V gene's germline CDR1 is MNHEY and CDR2 SVGAGI. The CDR3 length is 13 residues. Here the CDR3 DNA reads TGTGCCAGCATTGGGACAACCGACAATACGCAGTATTTT. It encodes CASIGTTDNTQYF.

In DNA form, the CDR3 reads TGTGCCAGTAGTATTCAGGGAAGGCCAGAGACCCAGTACTTC. It yields the protein CASSIQGRPETQYF. The chain employs TRBV19 and TRBJ2-5; possibly TRBD1 for D (5 bases). The CDR3 consists of 14 residues. The germline gives CDR1 LNHDA, CDR2 SQIVND (reference sequence). V was cut by 3 bases and J by 4 bases, with 12 bases left in between.

This clone is medium-sized. The V call is TRBV6-1, the J call TRBJ2-3; 7 nucleotides agree with TRBD1. Germline CDR1 is MNHNS and CDR2 is SASEGT. V lost 8 bases to trimming and J lost 6 bases; unmatched junction nucleotides: 8. The CDR3 runs 13 residues. CDR3: CASADREIDTQYF. Written as DNA, the CDR3 is TGTGCCAGCGCCGACAGGGAAATCGATACGCAGTATTTT.

This clone has just a few counts. The CDR3 sequence is CASSEGGHETQYF. The DNA of the CDR3 is TGCGCCAGCAGTGAAGGGGGCCACGAGACCCAGTACTTC. This chain joins TRBV10-2 and TRBJ2-5; 7 bases fit TRBD1. V lost 3 bases and J lost 5; bases outside the gene matches: 3. The germline CDR1 and CDR2 sequences are WSHSY and SAAADI. The CDR3 covers 13 residues.

The chain is built from TRBV5-1 and TRBJ1-1, with 9 bases that match TRBD1. V lost 0 bases and J lost 2; bases outside the gene matches: 5. This CDR3 is built from 16 residues. The germline gives CDR1 SGHRS, CDR2 YFSETQ. In DNA, the CDR3 is TGCGCCAGCAGCTTGGCCGGGACAGGGTCTAACACTGAAGCTTTCTTT. Translated: CASSLAGTGSNTEAFF.

The table lists this clone with a few counts. J is TRBJ2-7 and V is TRBV14; possible D gene TRBD1, 5 bases. Trimming took 3 bases from V and 5 from J, leaving 17 bases between them. CDR1 SGHDN and CDR2 FVKESK come from the germline V gene. CDR3 size: 15 residues. This CDR3 reads CASSQQDTPFHEQYF. The CDR3 nucleotides are TGTGCCAGCAGCCAGCAGGACACACCTTTCCACGAGCAGTACTTC.

This clone was seen a handful of times. The chain has TRBV27 and TRBJ1-1; 7 bases are a match to TRBD1. Trimming took 3 bases from V and 4 from J; bases not matched to a gene: 5. This CDR3 has 14 amino acids. Germline V CDR1 and CDR2: MNHEY, SMNVEV (reference sequence). The CDR3 reads CASSFAGGVTEAFF. In nucleotides, the CDR3 is TGTGCCAGCAGTTTTGCAGGGGGAGTCACTGAAGCTTTCTTT.

The chain employs TRBV19 and TRBJ2-1, with 8 bases lining up with TRBD2. Looked up from germline, CDR1 is LNHDA and CDR2 is SQIVND (reference sequence). The CDR3 is 17 amino acids. The V segment lost 3 bases and the J segment 5 bases; nucleotides outside the gene matches: 12. CDR3 region: CASSITGGDFYHNEQFF. DNA of the CDR3: TGTGCCAGTAGTATTACGGGAGGGGACTTCTATCACAATGAGCAGTTCTTC.

The V gene is TRBV7-6, the J gene TRBJ1-3; 7 bases are a match to TRBD1. CDR1 is SGHVS, CDR2 FNYEAQ, per germline. The CDR3 length is 15 residues. The V segment lost 5 bases and the J segment 0 bases; nucleotides outside the gene matches: 4. CDR3 in amino acids: CASSESGGSGNTIYF. Here the CDR3 DNA reads TGTGCCAGCAGCGAATCAGGGGGCTCTGGAAACACCATATATTTT.

Here the CDR3 DNA reads TGTGCCAGTAGTCCTCCCGCTAGTCGCACAGATACGCAGTATTTT. Its translation: CASSPPASRTDTQYF. The genes are TRBV19 and TRBJ2-3; D unclear. The CDR3 is made up of 15 amino acids. Deletions cut 5 bases from V and 1 base from J, with 13 bases between. Germline CDR1 and CDR2: LNHDA and SQIVND (reference sequence).

As to this clone: Other nucleotide sequences in the sample specify the same CDR3. The V call is TRBV7-9, the J call TRBJ2-3, with D uncertain. V was shortened by 1 base and J by 4 bases, with 6 bases between the two germline ends. Germline CDR1 reads SEHNR; CDR2 reads FQNEAQ (reference sequence). The CDR3 extends over 13 amino acids. This chain's CDR3 is CASSLGGADTQYF. The CDR3 DNA is TGTGCCAGCAGCTTAGGTGGGGCAGATACGCAGTATTTT.

This rearrangement joins TRBV25-1 to TRBJ2-7, with TRBD2 as a possible D gene (6 bases). With the DNA end fitting TRBJ2-1 better, the J assignment may be wrong. CDR1 MGHDK and CDR2 SYGVNS come from the germline V gene. The CDR3 consists of 12 residues. This CDR3 reads CASRVGGWEQFF. The CDR3, as DNA: TGTGCCAGCAGAGTGGGAGGCTGGGAGCAGTTCTTC.